Presented here are 6 T cell receptor beta chains from one specimen sequenced in a study of early T cells in non-severe SARS-CoV-2 infection. One entry per CDR3 protein results from TCRdb running MiXCR on the 5' RACE reads. This table has about 35,000 distinct CDR3 sequences, approximately 6% appearing once. The specimen was whole blood, collected at baseline. The receptors shown here come from an adult who was a healthcare worker with PCR-confirmed SARS-CoV-2 infection or an uninfected control (not recorded which).

This clonotype was picked up a small number of times. CDR3 nucleotide sequence: TGTGCCAGCAGTTACAAGGGCACAGATACGCAGTATTTT. It specifies CASSYKGTDTQYF. The rearrangement uses TRBV6-6 and TRBJ2-3; D unresolved. The CDR3 sequence is 13 residues long. V dropped 2 bases and J dropped 1 base, with 4 bases sitting between them. Per the germline V gene, CDR1 is MNHNY and CDR2 is SVGAGI (reference sequence).

This chain joins TRBV2 and TRBJ2-2; D is unclear. V was clipped by 7 bases and J by 6 bases, with 9 bases between them. There are 12 residues in the CDR3. Germline V gives CDR1 SNHLY, CDR2 FYNNEI. CDR3 residues: CASNYLAGELFF. DNA for the CDR3: TGTGCCAGCAACTATCTAGCCGGGGAGCTGTTTTTT.

This clonotype was observed at least ten times. This chain uses TRBV6-6 with TRBJ2-1, with 13 positions matching TRBD2. V gave up 6 bases and J gave up 8 bases; unmatched junction bases: 7. The germline V gene encodes CDR1 MNHNY and CDR2 SVGAGI (reference sequence). CDR3 length equals 15 residues. The CDR3 sequence is CASSRTSGRIDEQFF. The CDR3 DNA sequence: TGTGCCAGCAGCCGGACTAGCGGGAGAATCGATGAGCAGTTCTTC.

This clonotype was counted many times. At one of its ends the junction is not consistent with the germline gene, which may arise from a read error. V and J are TRBV24-1 and TRBJ2-7, with a weak D call TRBD1 (5 bases). The CDR3 totals 9 residues. The germline CDR1 and CDR2 sequences are KGHDR and SFDVKD. The CDR3 nucleotides read TGTGCCACCAGTGATGAGACAGAGTTC. Protein product: CATSDETEF.

Many counts were recorded for this clonotype. The rearrangement links TRBV7-2 to TRBJ2-1; D might be TRBD1 or TRBD2, each matching 5 bases. This CDR3 has 15 residues. Germline V gene data show CDR1 as SGHTA and CDR2 as FQGNSA. The V end was cut by 4 bases, the J end by 0 bases, with 10 bases between. CDR3 loop: CASSWDQSSYNEQFF. CDR3 coding DNA: TGTGCCAGCAGCTGGGACCAAAGCTCCTACAATGAGCAGTTCTTC.

Many counts were recorded for this clonotype. This chain joins TRBV6-1 and TRBJ2-7, with D tentatively TRBD2 (6 bases). The CDR3 contains 16 residues. CDR1 is MNHNS and CDR2 is SASEGT in the germline V gene. V dropped 5 bases and J dropped 2 bases, with 19 bases sitting between them. The CDR3 DNA follows: TGTGCCAGCAGTATCCTACCCGGGGAGGCGGCCTACGAGCAGTACTTC. Encoded protein: CASSILPGEAAYEQYF.